The rows below give T cell receptor beta chains drawn from one sample of a study of blood T cell repertoires in COVID-19. Libraries were prepared by immunoSEQ multiplex PCR; TCRdb keeps only in-frame clonotypes and omits some of them. The sample lists some 99,000 clones, roughly nine tenths occurring once. Sequenced sample: peripheral blood. The origin of the receptors is a man between 65 and 79 years old with acute or convalescent COVID-19. Each CDR3 is given with its conserved first and last residue.

cdr3_length	v_call	cdr3_aa
14	TRBV6-6	CATTPRVYGSPLHF
14	TRBV6-5	CASGPGQGYTEAFF
12	TRBV5-5	CASGTDLQPQHF
14	TRBV5-1	CASRSGTSTDTQYF
16	TRBV28	CASSLIPNTPNQPQHF
19	TRBV29-1	CSAAQTSGGDLLNTGELFF
17	TRBV14	CASSQEKATSRTGELFF
14	TRBV5-1	CASSLGRLPYEQYF
15	TRBV5-4	CASSLAGRVNTEAFF
13	TRBV6-4	CARPGQRGEKLFF
15	TRBV3-1/TRBV3-2	CASSPWAGNTGELFF
15	TRBV28	CAIQTGGVGNQPQHF
16	TRBV19	CASAKGLLGGGYGYTF
15	TRBV28	CASKAASGGPGTQYF
14	TRBV28	CASSATGWGTEAFF
15	TRBV27	CASSPRQAPTGELFF
16	TRBV2	CASSEDRGVGNQPQHF
15	TRBV10-3	CAIREGGANTGELFF
15	TRBV30	CAWSVGGTGWSGYTF
16	TRBV11-2	CASSPVPTSYQETQYF
14	TRBV19	CASSIPGSGNTIYF
14	TRBV19	CASSMAGGSYGYTF
13	TRBV20-1	CSASGTGGFEQYF
13	TRBV11-2	CASSLQRAYEQYF
15	TRBV4-2	CASSQGERTNTEAFF
13	TRBV9	CASSTGGAYGYTF
12	TRBV14	CASGTTREKLFF
13	TRBV18	CASSSAGGVEQYF
15	TRBV7-9	CASSLDTRPNYGYTF
15	TRBV7-9	CASSLEQGNREKLFF
15	TRBV5-1	CASSLGGQGNEKLFF
13	TRBV5-1	CASWEGPNTEAFF
13	TRBV10-2	CASTPGGSRPQHF
14	TRBV7-8	CASNQGGDYNEQFF
15	TRBV28	CASSLDTSGAGEQYF
13	TRBV2	CASNKQGATEAFF
13	TRBV6-1	CASSDRVRYGYTF
15	TRBV19	CASSPRQSPNEKLFF
13	TRBV14	CASSLGGRRGYTF
14	TRBV5-1	CASSLGQGPDGYTF
15	TRBV28	CASSPRPRSREKLFF